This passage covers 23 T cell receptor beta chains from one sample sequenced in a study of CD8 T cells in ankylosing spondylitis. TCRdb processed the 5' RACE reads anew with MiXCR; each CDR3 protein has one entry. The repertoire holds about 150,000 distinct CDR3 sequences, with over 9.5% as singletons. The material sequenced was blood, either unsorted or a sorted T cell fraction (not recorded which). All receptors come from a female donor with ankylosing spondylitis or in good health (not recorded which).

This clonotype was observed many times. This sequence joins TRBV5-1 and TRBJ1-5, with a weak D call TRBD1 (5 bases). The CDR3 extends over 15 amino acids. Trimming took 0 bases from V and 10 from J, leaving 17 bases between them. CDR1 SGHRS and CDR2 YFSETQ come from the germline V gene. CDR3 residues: CASSLALSPREPQHF. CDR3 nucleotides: TGCGCCAGCAGCTTGGCCCTCTCACCCAGGGAACCCCAGCATTTT.

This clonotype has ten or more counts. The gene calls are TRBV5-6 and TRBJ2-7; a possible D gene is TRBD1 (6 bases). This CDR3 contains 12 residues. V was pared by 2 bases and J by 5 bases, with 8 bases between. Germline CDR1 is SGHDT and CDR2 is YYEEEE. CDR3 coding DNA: TGTGCCAGCAGCTTCGGGACAAACGAGCAGTACTTC. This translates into CASSFGTNEQYF.

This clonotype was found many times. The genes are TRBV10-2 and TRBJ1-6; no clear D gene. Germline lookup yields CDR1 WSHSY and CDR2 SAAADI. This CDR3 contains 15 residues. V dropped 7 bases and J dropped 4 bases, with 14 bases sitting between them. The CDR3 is CASTQWRPYNSPLHF. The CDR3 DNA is TGCGCCAGCACCCAGTGGAGGCCTTATAATTCACCCCTCCACTTT.

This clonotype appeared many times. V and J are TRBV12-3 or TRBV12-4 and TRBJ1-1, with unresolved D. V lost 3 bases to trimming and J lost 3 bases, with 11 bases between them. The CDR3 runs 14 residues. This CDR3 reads CASSFWGEDTEAFF. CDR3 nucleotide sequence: TGTGCCAGCAGTTTTTGGGGAGAGGACACTGAAGCTTTCTTT.

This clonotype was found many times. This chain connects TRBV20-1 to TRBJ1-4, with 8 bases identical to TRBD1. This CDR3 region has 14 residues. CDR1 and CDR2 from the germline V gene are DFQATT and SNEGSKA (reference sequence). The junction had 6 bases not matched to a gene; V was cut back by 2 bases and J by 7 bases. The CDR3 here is CSARTTGGGEKLFF. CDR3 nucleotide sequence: TGCAGTGCTAGAACTACAGGGGGTGGTGAAAAACTGTTTTTT.

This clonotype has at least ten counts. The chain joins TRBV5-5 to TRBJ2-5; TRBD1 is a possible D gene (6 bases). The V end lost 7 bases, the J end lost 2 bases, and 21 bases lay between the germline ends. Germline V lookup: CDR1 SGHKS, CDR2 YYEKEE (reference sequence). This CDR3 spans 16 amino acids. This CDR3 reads CASFTNLDSPQETQYF. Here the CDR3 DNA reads TGTGCCAGCTTTACCAATCTGGACAGTCCTCAAGAGACCCAGTACTTC.

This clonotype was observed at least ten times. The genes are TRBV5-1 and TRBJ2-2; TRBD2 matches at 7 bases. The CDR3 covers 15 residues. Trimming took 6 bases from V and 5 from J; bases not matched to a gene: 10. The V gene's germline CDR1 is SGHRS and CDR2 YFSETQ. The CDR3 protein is CASKTGPAGTGELFF. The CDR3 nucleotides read TGCGCCAGCAAGACGGGCCCAGCGGGAACCGGGGAGCTGTTTTTT.

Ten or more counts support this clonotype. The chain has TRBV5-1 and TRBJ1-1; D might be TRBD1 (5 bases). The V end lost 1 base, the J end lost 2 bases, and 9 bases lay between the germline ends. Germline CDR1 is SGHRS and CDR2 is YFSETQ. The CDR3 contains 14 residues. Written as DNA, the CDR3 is TGCGCCAGCAGCTTGACAGGCGTCAACACTGAAGCTTTCTTT. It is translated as CASSLTGVNTEAFF.

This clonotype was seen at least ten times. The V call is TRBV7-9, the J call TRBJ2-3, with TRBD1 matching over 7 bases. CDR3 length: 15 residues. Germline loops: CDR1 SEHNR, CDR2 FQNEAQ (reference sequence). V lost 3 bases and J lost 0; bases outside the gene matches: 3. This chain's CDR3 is CASSFTGASTDTQYF. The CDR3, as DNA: TGTGCCAGCAGCTTTACAGGGGCCAGCACAGATACGCAGTATTTT.

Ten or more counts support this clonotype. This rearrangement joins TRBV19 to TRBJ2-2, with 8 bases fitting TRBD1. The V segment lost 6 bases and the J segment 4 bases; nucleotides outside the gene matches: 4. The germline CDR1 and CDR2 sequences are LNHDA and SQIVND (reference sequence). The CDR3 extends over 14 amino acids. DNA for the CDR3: TGTGCCAGTAGGTTGGACAGGGCCACCGGGGAGCTGTTTTTT. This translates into CASRLDRATGELFF.

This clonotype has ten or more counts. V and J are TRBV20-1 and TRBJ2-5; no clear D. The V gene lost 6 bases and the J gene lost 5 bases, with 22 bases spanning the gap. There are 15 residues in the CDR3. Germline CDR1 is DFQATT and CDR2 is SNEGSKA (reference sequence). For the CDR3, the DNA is TGCAGTGCCCCGAGGTTTGGCCCCCCCAAGGAGACCCAGTACTTC. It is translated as CSAPRFGPPKETQYF.

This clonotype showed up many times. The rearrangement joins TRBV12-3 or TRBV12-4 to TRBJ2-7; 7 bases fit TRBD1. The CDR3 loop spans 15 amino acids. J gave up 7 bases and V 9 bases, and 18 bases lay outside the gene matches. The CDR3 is CASTRRGQSRREQYF. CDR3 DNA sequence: TGTGCCAGTACCCGACGGGGACAGTCCCGGCGAGAGCAGTACTTC.

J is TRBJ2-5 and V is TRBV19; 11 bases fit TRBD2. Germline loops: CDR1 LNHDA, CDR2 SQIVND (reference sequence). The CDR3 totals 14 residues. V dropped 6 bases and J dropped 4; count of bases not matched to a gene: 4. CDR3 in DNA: TGTGCCAGTAGGCTAGCGGGGGGCACAGAGACCCAGTACTTC. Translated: CASRLAGGTETQYF.

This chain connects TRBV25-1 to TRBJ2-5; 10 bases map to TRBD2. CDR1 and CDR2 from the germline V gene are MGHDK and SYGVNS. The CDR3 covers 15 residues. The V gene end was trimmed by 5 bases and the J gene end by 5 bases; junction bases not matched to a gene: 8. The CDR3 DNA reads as TGTGCCAGCAGTTCAACTAGCGGGATGGCGGAGACCCAGTACTTC. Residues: CASSSTSGMAETQYF.

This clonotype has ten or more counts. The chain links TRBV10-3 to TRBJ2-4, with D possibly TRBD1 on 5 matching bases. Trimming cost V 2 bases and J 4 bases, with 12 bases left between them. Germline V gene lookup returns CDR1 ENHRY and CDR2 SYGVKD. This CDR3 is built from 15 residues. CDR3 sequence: CAISEGDSTKNIQYF. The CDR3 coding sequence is TGTGCCATCAGTGAGGGCGACAGTACTAAAAACATTCAGTACTTC.

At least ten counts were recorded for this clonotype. The CDR3 DNA sequence: TGTGCCAGCAGCTTAGTAGCGGGGACGAACACTGAAGCTTTCTTT. Amino acids: CASSLVAGTNTEAFF. The chain is built from TRBV7-8 and TRBJ1-1, with D perhaps TRBD1 (5 bases). There are 15 residues in the CDR3. CDR1 SGHVS and CDR2 FQNEAQ come from the germline V gene. V lost 1 base and J 1 base, leaving 10 bases between the germline ends.

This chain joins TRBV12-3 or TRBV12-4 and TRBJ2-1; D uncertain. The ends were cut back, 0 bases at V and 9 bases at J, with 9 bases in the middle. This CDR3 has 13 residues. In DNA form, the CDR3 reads TGTGCCAGCAGTTTAGCAGCCCCTCTTGAGCAGTTCTTC. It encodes CASSLAAPLEQFF.

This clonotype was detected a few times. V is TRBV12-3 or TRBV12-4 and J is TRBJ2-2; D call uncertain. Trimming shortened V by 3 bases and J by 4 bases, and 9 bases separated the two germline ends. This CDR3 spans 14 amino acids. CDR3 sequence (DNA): TGTGCCAGCAGTTTGACTCCACTCACCGGGGAGCTGTTTTTT. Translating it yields CASSLTPLTGELFF.

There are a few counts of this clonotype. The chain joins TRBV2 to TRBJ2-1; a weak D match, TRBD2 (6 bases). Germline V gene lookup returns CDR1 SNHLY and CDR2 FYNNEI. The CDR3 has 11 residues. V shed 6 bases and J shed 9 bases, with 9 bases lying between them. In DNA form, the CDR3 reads TGTGCCAGCAGCGGGGGAGGTGAGCAGTTCTTC. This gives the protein CASSGGGEQFF.

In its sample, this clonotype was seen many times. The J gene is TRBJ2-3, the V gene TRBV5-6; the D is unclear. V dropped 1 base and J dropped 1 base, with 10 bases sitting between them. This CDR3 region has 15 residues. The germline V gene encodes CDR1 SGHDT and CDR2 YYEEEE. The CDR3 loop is CASSLLGYGTDTQYF. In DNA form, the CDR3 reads TGTGCCAGCAGCTTGTTGGGGTACGGCACAGATACGCAGTATTTT.

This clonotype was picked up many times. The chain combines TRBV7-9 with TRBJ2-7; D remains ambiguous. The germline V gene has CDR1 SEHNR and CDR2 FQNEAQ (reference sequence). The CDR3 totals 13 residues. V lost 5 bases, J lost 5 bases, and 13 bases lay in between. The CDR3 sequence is CASSPLRLNEQYF. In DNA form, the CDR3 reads TGTGCCAGCAGCCCCCTTAGGTTGAACGAGCAGTACTTC.

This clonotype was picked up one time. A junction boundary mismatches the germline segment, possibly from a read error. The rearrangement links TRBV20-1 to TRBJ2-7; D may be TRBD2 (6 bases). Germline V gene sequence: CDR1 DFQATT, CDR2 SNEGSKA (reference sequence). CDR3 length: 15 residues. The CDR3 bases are TGCAGTGCTAGAGAGCGCGGGACTCCTTCCTACGAGCAGTCCTTC. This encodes CSARERGTPSYEQSF.

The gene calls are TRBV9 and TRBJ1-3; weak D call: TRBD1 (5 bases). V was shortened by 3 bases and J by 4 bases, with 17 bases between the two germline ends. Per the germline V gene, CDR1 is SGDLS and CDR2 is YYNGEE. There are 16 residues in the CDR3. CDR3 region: CASSGLEGIKGNTIYF. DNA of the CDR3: TGTGCCAGCAGCGGACTGGAGGGGATTAAAGGAAACACCATATATTTT.